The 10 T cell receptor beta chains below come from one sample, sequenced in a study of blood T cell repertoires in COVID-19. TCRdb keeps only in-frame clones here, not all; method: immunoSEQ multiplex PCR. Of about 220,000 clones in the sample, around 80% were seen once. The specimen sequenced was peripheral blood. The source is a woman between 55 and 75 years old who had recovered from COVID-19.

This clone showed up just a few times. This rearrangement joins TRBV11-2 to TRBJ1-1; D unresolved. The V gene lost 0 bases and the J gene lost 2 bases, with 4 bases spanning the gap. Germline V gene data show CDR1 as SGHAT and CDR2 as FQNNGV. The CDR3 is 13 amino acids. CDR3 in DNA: TGTGCCAGCAGCTTAGATCAAAACACTGAAGCTTTCTTT. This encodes CASSLDQNTEAFF. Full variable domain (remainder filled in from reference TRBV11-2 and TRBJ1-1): EAGVAQSPRYKIIEKRQSVAFWCNPISGHATLYWYQQILGQGPKLLIQFQNNGVVDDSQLPKDRFSAERLKGVDSTLKIQPAKLEDSAVYLCASSLDQNTEAFFGQGTRLTVV.

The CDR3 here is CASSLGGAGDSTDTQYF. CDR3 nucleotide sequence: TGTGCCAGCAGCTTAGGGGGCGCAGGCGATAGCACAGATACGCAGTATTTT. The chain combines TRBV7-8 with TRBJ2-3; D perhaps matches TRBD1 (5 bases). Germline assignment: CDR1 SGHVS and CDR2 FQNEAQ. V was trimmed by 1 base and J by 0 bases, leaving 14 bases between them. This CDR3 contains 17 residues.

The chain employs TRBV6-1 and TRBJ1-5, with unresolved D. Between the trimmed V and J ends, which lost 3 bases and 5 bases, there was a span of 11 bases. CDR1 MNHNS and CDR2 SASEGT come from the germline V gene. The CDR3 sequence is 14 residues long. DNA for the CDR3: TGTGCCAGCAGTGATCAGACAAACTATCAGCCCCAGCATTTT. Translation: CASSDQTNYQPQHF.

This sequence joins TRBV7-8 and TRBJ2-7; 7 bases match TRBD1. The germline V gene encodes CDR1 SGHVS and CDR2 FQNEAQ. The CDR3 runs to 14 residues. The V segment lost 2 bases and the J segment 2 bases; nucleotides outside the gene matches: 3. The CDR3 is CASSLQGVPYEQYF. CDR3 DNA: TGTGCCAGCAGCTTACAGGGGGTCCCCTACGAGCAGTACTTC.

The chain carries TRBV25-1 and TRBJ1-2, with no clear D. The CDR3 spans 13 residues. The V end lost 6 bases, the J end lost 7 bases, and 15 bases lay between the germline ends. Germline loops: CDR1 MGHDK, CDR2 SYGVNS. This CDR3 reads CASSDGRVGGYTF. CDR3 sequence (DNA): TGTGCCAGCAGCGACGGGAGGGTTGGTGGCTACACCTTC.

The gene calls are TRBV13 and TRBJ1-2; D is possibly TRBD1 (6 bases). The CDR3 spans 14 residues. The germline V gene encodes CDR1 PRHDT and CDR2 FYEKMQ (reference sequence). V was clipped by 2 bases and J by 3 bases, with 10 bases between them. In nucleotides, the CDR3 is TGTGCCAGCAGCTTACAGGGGTCCGACTATGGCTACACCTTC. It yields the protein CASSLQGSDYGYTF.

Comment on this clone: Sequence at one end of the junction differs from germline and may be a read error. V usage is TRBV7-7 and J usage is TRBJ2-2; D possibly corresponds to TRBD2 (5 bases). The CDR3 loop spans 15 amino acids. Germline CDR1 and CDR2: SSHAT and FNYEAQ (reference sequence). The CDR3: CASSLAHSGTGELFF. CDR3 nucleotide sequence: TGTGCTAGCAGCTTAGCGCATTCGGGCACCGGGGAGCTGTTTTTT.

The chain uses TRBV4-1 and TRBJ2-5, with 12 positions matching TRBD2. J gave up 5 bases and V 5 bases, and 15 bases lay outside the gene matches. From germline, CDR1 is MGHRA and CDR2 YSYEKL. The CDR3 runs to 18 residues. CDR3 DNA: TGCGCCAGCAGCATACCGGGACTAGCGGGTCCTCTGCGGGAGACCCAGTACTTC. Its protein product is CASSIPGLAGPLRETQYF.

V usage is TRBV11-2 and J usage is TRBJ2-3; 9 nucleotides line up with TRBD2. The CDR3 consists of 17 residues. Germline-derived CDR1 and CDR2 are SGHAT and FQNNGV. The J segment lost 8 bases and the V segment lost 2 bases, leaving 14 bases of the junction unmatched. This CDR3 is CASSLTSRLAGPTTQYF. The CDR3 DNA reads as TGTGCCAGCAGCTTAACCTCTCGGCTAGCGGGGCCTACTACGCAGTATTTT.

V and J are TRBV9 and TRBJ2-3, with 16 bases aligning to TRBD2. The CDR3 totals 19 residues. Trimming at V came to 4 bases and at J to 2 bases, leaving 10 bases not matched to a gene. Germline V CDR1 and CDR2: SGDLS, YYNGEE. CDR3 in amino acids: CASSRTPGLAGGPTDTQYF. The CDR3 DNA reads TGTGCCAGCAGCCGTACGCCGGGACTAGCGGGGGGGCCCACAGATACGCAGTATTTT.